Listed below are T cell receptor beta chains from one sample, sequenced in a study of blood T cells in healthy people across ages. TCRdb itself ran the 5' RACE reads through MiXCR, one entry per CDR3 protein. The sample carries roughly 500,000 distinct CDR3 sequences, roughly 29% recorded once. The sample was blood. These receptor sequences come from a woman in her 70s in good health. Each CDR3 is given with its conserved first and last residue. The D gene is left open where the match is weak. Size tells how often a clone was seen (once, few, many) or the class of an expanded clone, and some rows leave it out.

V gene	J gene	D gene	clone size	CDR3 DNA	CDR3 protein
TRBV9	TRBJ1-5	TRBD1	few	TGTGCCAGCAGCTCCGGAGACAGGGTTCGATGGCCCCAGCATTTT	CASSSGDRVRWPQHF
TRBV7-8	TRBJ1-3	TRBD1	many	TGTGCCAGCCCAGCCGCTACAGGGGCTGGAAACACCATATATTTT	CASPAATGAGNTIYF
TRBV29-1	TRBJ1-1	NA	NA	TGCAGCGTTGCGTCCCAGGGGAACACTGAAGCTTTCTTT	CSVASQGNTEAFF
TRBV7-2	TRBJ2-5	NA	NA	TGTGCCAGCAGCATCCGGGACCAAGAGACCCAGTACTTC	CASSIRDQETQYF
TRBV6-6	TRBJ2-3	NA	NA	TGTGCCGCGGAGTCAGGGGGCACAGATACGCAGTATTTT	CAAESGGTDTQYF
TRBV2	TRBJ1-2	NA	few	TGTGCCAGCAGTGTGCAACGGGGTAACTATGGCTACACCTTC	CASSVQRGNYGYTF
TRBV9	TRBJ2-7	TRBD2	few	TGTGCCAGCAGCGTTGATAGCGGGAGGCCCTACGAGCAGTACTTC	CASSVDSGRPYEQYF
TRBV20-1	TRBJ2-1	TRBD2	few	TGCAGTGCTAGGGCGGTAGCGGGGGGTTACAATGAGCAGTTCTTC	CSARAVAGGYNEQFF
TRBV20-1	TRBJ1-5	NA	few	TGCAGTGCCATCCCCCGGGGCATAAGCCAGCCCCAGCATTTT	CSAIPRGISQPQHF
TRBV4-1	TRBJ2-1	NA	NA	TGCGCCAGCAGCCTGCAAGCCAGGGCGCGCTACAGTGAGCAGTTCTTC	CASSLQARARYSEQFF
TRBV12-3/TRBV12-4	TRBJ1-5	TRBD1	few	TGTGCCAGCAGTTCTTCAAACAGGGGCCGGAATCAGCCCCAGCATTTT	CASSSSNRGRNQPQHF
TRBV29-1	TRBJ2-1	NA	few	TGCAGCGTTGTGAGGGGGGAACTCTACAATGAGCAGTTCTTC	CSVVRGELYNEQFF
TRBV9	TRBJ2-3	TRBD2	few	TGTGCCAGCAGCGTTAGTTTTCCGGGCGGGGGGCAAGATACGCAGTATTTT	CASSVSFPGGGQDTQYF
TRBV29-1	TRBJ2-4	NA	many	TGCAGCGTTGAAGGGACGGCCAAAAACATTCAGTACTTC	CSVEGTAKNIQYF
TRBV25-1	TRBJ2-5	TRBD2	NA	TGTGCCAGCAGTGAAGGCGGGACTAGCGGGGGGCAAGAGACCCAGTACTTC	CASSEGGTSGGQETQYF
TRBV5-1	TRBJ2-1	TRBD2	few	TGCGCCAGCAGCTTGGTGGGACTAGCGGGGGGCCGCTCCTACAATGAGCAGTTCTTC	CASSLVGLAGGRSYNEQFF
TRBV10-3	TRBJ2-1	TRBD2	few	TGTGCCATCAGTGAGTCGCCAAGCGGGAGCGCGAATGAGCAGTTCTTC	CAISESPSGSANEQFF
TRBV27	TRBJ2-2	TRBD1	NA	TGTGCCAGCAGGATATCAGGGGGCGGGGAGCTGTTTTTT	CASRISGGGELFF
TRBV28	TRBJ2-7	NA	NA	TGTGCCAGCAGTTTCAGGGGAGACTACGAGCAGTACTTC	CASSFRGDYEQYF
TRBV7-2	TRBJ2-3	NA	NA	TGTGCCAGCAGCTTCCGCAGCGGGAGCACAGATACGCAGTATTTT	CASSFRSGSTDTQYF
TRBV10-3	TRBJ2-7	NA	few	TGTGCCATCAGCCCCGGCAGAGACCGCTCCTACGAGCAGTACTTC	CAISPGRDRSYEQYF
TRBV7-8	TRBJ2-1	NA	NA	TGTGCCAGCAGCTTAGAGTTTGGGACGAAACGCCCCAATGAGCAGTTCTTC	CASSLEFGTKRPNEQFF
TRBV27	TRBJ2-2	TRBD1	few	TGTGCCAGCAGACGGGACAGGGTGAACACCGGGGAGCTGTTTTTT	CASRRDRVNTGELFF
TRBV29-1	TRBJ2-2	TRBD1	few	TGCAGCGTAAAACAGGGGTACGCCGGGGAGCTGTTTTTT	CSVKQGYAGELFF
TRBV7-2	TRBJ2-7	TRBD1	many	TGTGCCAGCAGTTTTCGGACAGGGGGCGAGATATACGGCAACGAGCAGTACTTC	CASSFRTGGEIYGNEQYF
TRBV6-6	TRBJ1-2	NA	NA	TGTGCCAGCAGTTACTCGAGGGGGAACTATGGCTACACCTTC	CASSYSRGNYGYTF
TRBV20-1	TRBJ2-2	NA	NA	TGCAGTGCCCGAAACTGGAGGAACACCGGGGAGCTGTTTTTT	CSARNWRNTGELFF
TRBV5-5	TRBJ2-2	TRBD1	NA	TGTGCCAGCAGCACGCGGACAGGGACGAACACCGGGGAGCTGTTTTTT	CASSTRTGTNTGELFF
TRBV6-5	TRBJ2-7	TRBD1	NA	TGTGCCAGCAGCTTAAACAGGGGGCGAGTCCACGAGCAGTACTTC	CASSLNRGRVHEQYF
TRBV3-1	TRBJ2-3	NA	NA	TGTGCCAGCAGCCAAGATGGGGTAGTAACAGATACGCAGTATTTT	CASSQDGVVTDTQYF
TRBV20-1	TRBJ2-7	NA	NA	TGCAGTGCATACGGGCAGGGGTACTACGAGCAGTACTTC	CSAYGQGYYEQYF